The sample holds a few counts of the clone carrying this TCR beta chain. No antigen is known for it. Primers: 60 Vbeta forward and 13 Jbeta reverse. TCRdb's table, derived via immunoSEQ multiplex PCR, lists solely in-frame clones and lacks some. The sample has around 150,000 clones, about 76% seen once. This entry belongs to a study of cytomegalovirus exposure and HLA in healthy donors. Whole-study findings and limits: The authors later linked a missense DCLRE1C variant to TCR beta V- and J-gene trimming.

The V gene lost 6 bases and the J gene lost 7 bases, with 13 bases spanning the gap. The CDR3 is made up of 11 amino acids. The germline gives CDR1 SQVTM, CDR2 ANQGSEA. This clonotype originated in a woman aged 35 to 49 in good health and CMV-seronegative. The sample was PBMCs. V gene TRBV29-1 combines with J gene TRBJ2-7, with D perhaps TRBD2 (5 bases). CDR3 coding DNA: TGCAGCGTCGTCATGGGAGTTGAGCAGTACTTC. This translates into CSVVMGVEQYF.